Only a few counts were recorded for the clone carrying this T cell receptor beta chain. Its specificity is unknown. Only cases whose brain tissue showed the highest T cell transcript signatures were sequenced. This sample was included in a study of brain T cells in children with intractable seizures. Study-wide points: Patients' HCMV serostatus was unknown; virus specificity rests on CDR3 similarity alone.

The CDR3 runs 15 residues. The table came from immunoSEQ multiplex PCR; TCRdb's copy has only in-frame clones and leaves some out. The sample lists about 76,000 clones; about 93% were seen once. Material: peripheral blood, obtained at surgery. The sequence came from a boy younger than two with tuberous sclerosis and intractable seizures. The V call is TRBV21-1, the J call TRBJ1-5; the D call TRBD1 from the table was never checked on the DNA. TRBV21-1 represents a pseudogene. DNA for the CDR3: TGTGCCAGCAGCAAAGCGCAGGACACCTATCAGCCCCAGCATTTT. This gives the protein CASSKAQDTYQPQHF.